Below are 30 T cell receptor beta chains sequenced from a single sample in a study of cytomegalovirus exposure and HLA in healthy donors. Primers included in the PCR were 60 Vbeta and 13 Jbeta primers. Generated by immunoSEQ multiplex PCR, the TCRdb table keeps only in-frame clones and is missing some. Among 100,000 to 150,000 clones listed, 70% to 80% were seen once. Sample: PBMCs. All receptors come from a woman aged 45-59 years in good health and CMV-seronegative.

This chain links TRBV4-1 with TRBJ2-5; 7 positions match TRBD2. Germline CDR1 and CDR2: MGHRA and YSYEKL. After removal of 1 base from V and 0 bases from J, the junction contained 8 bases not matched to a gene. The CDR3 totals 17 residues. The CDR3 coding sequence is TGCGCCAGCAGCCAAGGGTGGAGTAGCGGGTACCAAGAGACCCAGTACTTC. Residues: CASSQGWSSGYQETQYF.

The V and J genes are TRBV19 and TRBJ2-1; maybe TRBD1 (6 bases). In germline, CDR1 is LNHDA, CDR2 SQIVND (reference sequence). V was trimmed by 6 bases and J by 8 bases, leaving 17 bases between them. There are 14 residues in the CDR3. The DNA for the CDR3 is TGTGCCAGTAGGATTGCTGCAGGGGTAGATGAGCAGTTCTTC. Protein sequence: CASRIAAGVDEQFF.

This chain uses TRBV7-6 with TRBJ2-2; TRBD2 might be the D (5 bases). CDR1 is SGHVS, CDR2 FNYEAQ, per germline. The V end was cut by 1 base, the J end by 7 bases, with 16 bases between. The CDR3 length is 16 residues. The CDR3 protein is CASSLERIGINGELFF. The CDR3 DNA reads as TGTGCCAGCAGCTTAGAACGAATCGGGATAAACGGGGAGCTGTTTTTT.

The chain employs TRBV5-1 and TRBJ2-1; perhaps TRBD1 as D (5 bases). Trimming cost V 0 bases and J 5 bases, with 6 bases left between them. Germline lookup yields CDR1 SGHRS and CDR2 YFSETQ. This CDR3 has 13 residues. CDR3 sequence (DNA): TGCGCCAGCAGCTTGGCAGGGAACAATGAGCAGTTCTTC. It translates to CASSLAGNNEQFF.

The CDR3 DNA sequence: TGTGCCAGCAGTTTAGGGCCCCCAGGAAACACCATATATTTT. It codes for CASSLGPPGNTIYF. The V call is TRBV27, the J call TRBJ1-3; D not resolved. Germline CDR1 reads MNHEY; CDR2 reads SMNVEV (reference sequence). The CDR3 extends over 14 amino acids. Trimming stripped 2 bases from V and 4 bases from J, with 9 bases between.

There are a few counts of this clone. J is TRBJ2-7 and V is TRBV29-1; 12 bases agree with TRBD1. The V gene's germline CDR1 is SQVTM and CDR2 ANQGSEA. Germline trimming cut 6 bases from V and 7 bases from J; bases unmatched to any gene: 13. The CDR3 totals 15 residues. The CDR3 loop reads CSVATRGQGAREQYF. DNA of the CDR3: TGCAGCGTCGCAACCAGGGGACAGGGGGCGCGAGAGCAGTACTTC.

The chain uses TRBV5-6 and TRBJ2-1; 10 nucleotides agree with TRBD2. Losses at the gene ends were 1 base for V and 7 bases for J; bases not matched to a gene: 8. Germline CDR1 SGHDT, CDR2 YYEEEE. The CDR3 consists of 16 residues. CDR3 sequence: CASSLNLAGAGNEQFF. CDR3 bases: TGTGCCAGCAGCTTGAACCTAGCGGGAGCTGGAAATGAGCAGTTCTTC.

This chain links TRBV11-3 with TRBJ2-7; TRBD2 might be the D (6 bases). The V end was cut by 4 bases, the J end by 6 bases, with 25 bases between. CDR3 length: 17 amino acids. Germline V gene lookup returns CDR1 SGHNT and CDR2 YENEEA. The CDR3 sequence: CASSSGSEGGRVGEQYV. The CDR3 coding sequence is TGTGCCAGCAGCTCTGGATCTGAGGGAGGTAGGGTGGGCGAGCAGTACGTC.

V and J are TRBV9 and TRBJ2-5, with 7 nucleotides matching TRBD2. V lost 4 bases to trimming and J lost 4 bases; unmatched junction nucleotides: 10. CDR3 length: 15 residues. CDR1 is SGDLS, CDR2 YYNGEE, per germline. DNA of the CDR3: TGTGCCAGCAGCCCCCTGGCGGGAGCAGGAGAGACCCAGTACTTC. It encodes CASSPLAGAGETQYF.

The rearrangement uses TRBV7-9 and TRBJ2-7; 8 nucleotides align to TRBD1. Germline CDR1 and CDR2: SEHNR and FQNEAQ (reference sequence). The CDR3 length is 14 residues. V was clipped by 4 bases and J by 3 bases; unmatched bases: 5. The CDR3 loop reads CASSSLRGRYEQYF. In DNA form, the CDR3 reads TGTGCCAGCAGCTCCCTCAGGGGGCGCTACGAGCAGTACTTC. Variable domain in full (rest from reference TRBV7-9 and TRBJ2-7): DTGVSQNPRHKITKRGQNVTFRCDPISEHNRLYWYRQTLGQGPEFLTYFQNEAQLEKSRLLSDRFSAERPKGSFSTLEIQRTEQGDSAMYLCASSSLRGRYEQYFGPGTRLTVT.

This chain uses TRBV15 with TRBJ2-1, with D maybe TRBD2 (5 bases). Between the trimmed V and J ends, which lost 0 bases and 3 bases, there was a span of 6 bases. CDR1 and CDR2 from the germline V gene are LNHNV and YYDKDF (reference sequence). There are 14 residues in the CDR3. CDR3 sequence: CATSRELDYNEQFF. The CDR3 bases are TGTGCCACCAGCAGAGAACTAGACTACAATGAGCAGTTCTTC.

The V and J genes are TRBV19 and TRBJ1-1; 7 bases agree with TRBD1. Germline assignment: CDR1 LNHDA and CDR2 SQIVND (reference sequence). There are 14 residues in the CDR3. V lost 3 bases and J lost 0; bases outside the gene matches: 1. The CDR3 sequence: CASSMGQLNTEAFF. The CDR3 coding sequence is TGTGCCAGTAGTATGGGACAGTTGAACACTGAAGCTTTCTTT.

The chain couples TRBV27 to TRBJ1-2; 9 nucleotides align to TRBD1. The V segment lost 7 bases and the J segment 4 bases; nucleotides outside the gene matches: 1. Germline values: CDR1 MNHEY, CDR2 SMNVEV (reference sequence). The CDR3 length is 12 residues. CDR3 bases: TGTGCCAGCAAACAGGGGGCCTATGGCTACACCTTC. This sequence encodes CASKQGAYGYTF.

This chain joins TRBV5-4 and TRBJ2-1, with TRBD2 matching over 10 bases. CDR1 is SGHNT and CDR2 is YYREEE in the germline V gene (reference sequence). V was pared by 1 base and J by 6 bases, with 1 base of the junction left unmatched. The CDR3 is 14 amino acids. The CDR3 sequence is CASSLPSGSNEQFF. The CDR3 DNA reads TGTGCCAGCAGCTTGCCTAGCGGGAGCAATGAGCAGTTCTTC.

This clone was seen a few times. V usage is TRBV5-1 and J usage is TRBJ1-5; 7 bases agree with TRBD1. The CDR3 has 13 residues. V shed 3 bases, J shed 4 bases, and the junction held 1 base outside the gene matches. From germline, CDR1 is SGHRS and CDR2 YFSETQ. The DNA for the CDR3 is TGCGCCAGCAGCTCACAGGGGAATCAGCCCCAGCATTTT. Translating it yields CASSSQGNQPQHF.

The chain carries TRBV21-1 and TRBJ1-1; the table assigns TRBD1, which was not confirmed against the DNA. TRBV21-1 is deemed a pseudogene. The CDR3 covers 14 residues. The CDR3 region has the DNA TGTGCCAGCAGCTCAAGGGGGACAGACACTGAAGCTTTCTTT. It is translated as CASSSRGTDTEAFF.

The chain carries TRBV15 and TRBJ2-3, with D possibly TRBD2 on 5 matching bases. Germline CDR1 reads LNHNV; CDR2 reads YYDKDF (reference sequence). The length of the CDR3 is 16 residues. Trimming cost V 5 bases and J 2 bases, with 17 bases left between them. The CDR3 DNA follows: TGTGCCACCAGCGGTGGGATAGCGCGGACCACAGATACGCAGTATTTT. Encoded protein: CATSGGIARTTDTQYF.

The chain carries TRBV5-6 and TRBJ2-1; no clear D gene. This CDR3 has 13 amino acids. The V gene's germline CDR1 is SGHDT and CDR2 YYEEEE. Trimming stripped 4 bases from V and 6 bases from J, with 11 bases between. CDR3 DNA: TGTGCCAGCAGCAACCGGGTCCTCAATGAGCAGTTCTTC. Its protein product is CASSNRVLNEQFF.

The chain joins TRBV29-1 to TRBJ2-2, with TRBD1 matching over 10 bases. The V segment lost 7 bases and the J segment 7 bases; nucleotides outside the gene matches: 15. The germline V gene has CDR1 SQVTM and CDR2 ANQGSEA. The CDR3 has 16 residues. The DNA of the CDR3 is TGCAGCGCGTTGAAGTGGGGGACAGGGGCCATCGGGGAGCTGTTTTTT. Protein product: CSALKWGTGAIGELFF.

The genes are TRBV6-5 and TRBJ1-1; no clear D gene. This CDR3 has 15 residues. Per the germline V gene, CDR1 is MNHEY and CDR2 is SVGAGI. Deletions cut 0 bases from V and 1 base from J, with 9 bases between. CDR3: CASSYSRAANTEAFF. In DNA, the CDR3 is TGTGCCAGCAGTTACTCGAGGGCGGCGAACACTGAAGCTTTCTTT.

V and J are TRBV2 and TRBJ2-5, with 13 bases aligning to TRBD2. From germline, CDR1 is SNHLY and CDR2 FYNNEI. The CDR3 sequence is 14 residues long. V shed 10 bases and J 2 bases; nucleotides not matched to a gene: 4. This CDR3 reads CAITSGRVQETQYF. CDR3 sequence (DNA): TGTGCCATAACTAGCGGGAGGGTACAAGAGACCCAGTACTTC.

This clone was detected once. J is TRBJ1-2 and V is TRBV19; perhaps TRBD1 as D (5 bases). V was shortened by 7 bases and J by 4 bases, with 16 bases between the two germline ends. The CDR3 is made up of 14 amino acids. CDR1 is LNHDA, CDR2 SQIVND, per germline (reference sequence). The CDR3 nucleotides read TGTGCCAGTACCATCCCAGGGCGGGGCTATGGCTACACCTTC. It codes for CASTIPGRGYGYTF.

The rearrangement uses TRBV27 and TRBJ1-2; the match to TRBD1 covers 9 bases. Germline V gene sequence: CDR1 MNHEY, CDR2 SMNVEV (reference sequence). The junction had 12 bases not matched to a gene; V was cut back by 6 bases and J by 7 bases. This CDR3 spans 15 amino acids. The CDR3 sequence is CASRALQGAQSGYTF. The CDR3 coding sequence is TGTGCCAGCAGAGCCTTACAGGGGGCGCAAAGTGGCTACACCTTC.

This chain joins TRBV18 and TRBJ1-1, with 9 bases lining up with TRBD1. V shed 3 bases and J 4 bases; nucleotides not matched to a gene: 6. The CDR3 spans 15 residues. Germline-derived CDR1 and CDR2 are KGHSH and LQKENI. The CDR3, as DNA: TGTGCCAGCTCACCCCGACAGGGGGAGGGCACTGAAGCTTTCTTT. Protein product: CASSPRQGEGTEAFF.

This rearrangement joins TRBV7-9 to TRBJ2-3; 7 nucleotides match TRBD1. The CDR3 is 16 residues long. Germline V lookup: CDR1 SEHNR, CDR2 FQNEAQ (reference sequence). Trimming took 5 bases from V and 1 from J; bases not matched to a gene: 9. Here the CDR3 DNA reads TGTGCCAGCAGCCCGCAGGTGGGGACAGGCACAGATACGCAGTATTTT. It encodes CASSPQVGTGTDTQYF.

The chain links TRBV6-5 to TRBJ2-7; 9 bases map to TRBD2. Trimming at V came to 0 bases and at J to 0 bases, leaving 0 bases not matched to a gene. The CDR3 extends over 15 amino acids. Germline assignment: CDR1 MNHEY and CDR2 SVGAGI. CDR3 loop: CASSYSSGSSYEQYF. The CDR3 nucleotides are TGTGCCAGCAGTTACTCTAGCGGGAGCTCCTACGAGCAGTACTTC.

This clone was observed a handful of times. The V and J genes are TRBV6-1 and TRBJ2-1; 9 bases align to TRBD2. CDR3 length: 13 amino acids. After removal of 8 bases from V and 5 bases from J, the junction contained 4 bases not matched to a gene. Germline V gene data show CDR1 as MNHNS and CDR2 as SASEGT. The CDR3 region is CASAGTSHNEQFF. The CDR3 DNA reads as TGTGCCAGCGCCGGGACTAGCCACAATGAGCAGTTCTTC.

The CDR3 sequence is CASSAPSAGGYGYTF. The CDR3 nucleotides read TGTGCCAGCAGTGCCCCAAGTGCGGGCGGCTATGGCTACACCTTC. The V call is TRBV28, the J call TRBJ1-2, with unresolved D. There are 15 residues in the CDR3. Germline V gene sequence: CDR1 MDHEN, CDR2 SYDVKM. With 5 bases removed from V and 4 bases from J, the gap between germline ends came to 17 bases.

In DNA form, the CDR3 reads TGTGCCAGCAGTTTACCCTCTAGCGGGAGCAAGCAGTACTTC. It translates to CASSLPSSGSKQYF. The chain links TRBV27 to TRBJ2-7; 10 bases map to TRBD2. The germline V gene encodes CDR1 MNHEY and CDR2 SMNVEV (reference sequence). The CDR3 has 14 residues. The trim removed 2 bases at V and 8 bases at J, leaving 6 bases unmatched.

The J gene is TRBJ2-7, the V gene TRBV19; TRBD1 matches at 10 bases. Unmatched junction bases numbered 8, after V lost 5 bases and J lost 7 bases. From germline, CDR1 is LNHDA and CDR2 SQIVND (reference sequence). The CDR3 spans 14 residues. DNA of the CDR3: TGTGCCAGTAGTCCCCGACAGGGGGCGAGGGAGCAGTACTTC. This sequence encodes CASSPRQGAREQYF.